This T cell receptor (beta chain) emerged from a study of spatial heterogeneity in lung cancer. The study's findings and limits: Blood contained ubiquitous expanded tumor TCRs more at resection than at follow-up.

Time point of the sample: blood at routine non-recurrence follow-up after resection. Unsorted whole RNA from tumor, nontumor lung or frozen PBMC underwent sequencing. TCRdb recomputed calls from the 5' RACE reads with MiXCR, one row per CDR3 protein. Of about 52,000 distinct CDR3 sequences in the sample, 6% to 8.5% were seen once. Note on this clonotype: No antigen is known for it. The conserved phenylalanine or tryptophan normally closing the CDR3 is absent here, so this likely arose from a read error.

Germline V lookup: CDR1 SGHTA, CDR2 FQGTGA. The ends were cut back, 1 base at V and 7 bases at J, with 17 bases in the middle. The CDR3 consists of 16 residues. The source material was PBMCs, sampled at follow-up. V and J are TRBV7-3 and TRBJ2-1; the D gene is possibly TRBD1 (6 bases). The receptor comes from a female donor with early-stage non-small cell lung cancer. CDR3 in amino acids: CASSLSGQGHKNEQFY. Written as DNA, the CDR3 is TGTGCCAGCAGCTTAAGTGGTCAGGGACATAAGAATGAGCAGTTCTAC.